These 28 T cell receptor beta chains came from one sample sequenced in a study of radiation and T cells in renal cell carcinoma. The method was immunoSEQ multiplex PCR; TCRdb's version includes in-frame clones alone and lacks a portion of them. The sample records 90,000 to 95,000 clones, approximately 80% being singletons. As for time point: baseline pretreatment blood. Treatment noted: 15 Gy SBRT to primary tumor, nephrectomy 4 weeks later. The starting material was blood, obtained from a patient whose treatment included radiotherapy and nephrectomy. All receptors come from a man aged 55 to 70 with renal cell carcinoma.

The genes are TRBV6-5 and TRBJ1-2; a weak D match, TRBD1 (6 bases). The CDR3 has 14 amino acids. CDR1 MNHEY and CDR2 SVGAGI come from the germline V gene. V was pared by 6 bases and J by 8 bases, with 19 bases between. CDR3 nucleotides: TGTGCCAGCAGATCCGGGACACTGAACGTCGGCTACACCTTC. Translated, it gives CASRSGTLNVGYTF.

CDR3 bases: TGCGCCAGCAGACACAGGGGCACTGAAGCTTTCTTT. Translated: CASRHRGTEAFF. The genes are TRBV10-1 and TRBJ1-1; 7 bases fit TRBD1. V shed 6 bases, J shed 4 bases, and the junction held 2 bases outside the gene matches. Germline CDR1 WNHNN, CDR2 SYGVQD (reference sequence). The CDR3 has 12 amino acids.

This sequence joins TRBV15 and TRBJ2-1; 7 bases line up with TRBD2. Germline lookup yields CDR1 LNHNV and CDR2 YYDKDF (reference sequence). The trim removed 0 bases at V and 8 bases at J, leaving 4 bases unmatched. The CDR3 spans 14 residues. The CDR3 here is CATSRDQTSDEQFF. Here the CDR3 DNA reads TGTGCCACCAGCAGAGATCAAACTAGCGATGAGCAGTTCTTC.

V is TRBV21-1 and J is TRBJ2-3; TRBD2, the table's D call, was not compared with the DNA. TRBV21-1 represents a pseudogene. This CDR3 has 12 amino acids. In DNA, the CDR3 is TGTGCCAGCAGCAGGGAGCGGGATACGCAGTATTTT. Translating it yields CASSRERDTQYF.

The chain recombines TRBV6-5 with TRBJ2-5; D not resolved. The J call is in doubt because the DNA end fits TRBJ2-7 better. This CDR3 is built from 15 residues. The germline V gene encodes CDR1 MNHEY and CDR2 SVGAGI. CDR3 nucleotides: TGTGCCAGCAGTCCACGGAGCCGGAACTCCTACGAGCAGTACTTC. Translation gives CASSPRSRNSYEQYF.

The V gene is TRBV5-1, the J gene TRBJ2-1; 8 nucleotides line up with TRBD2. Germline V CDR1 and CDR2: SGHRS, YFSETQ. The CDR3 consists of 15 residues. Trimming cost V 4 bases and J 9 bases; bases outside gene matches: 12. DNA for the CDR3: TGCGCCAGCAGCGCCCTTTCTGGAGCGGGAGTTGAGCAGTTCTTC. This sequence encodes CASSALSGAGVEQFF. Filled out from reference TRBV5-1 and TRBJ2-1, the complete variable domain reads KAGVTQTPRYLIKTRGQQVTLSCSPISGHRSVSWYQQTPGQGLQFLFEYFSETQRNKGNFPGRFSGRQFSNSRSEMNVSTLELGDSALYLCASSALSGAGVEQFFGPGTRLTVL.

The chain is built from TRBV19 and TRBJ2-1; D not resolved. V lost 7 bases to trimming and J lost 7 bases, with 14 bases between them. Germline values: CDR1 LNHDA, CDR2 SQIVND (reference sequence). The CDR3 extends over 13 amino acids. This chain's CDR3 is CASNPGPTNEQFF. The CDR3 DNA reads as TGTGCCAGTAACCCTGGGCCCACTAATGAGCAGTTCTTC.

The chain recombines TRBV19 with TRBJ2-6; possibly TRBD1 for D (5 bases). V lost 5 bases and J 4 bases, leaving 18 bases between the germline ends. The germline CDR1 and CDR2 sequences are LNHDA and SQIVND (reference sequence). CDR3 length: 17 amino acids. CDR3 bases: TGTGCCAGTAGTCCCGACAGCCTAGGGCTCGGGGCCAACGTCCTGACTTTC. Its protein product is CASSPDSLGLGANVLTF.

This sequence joins TRBV28 and TRBJ2-1, with 9 bases identical to TRBD2. The trim removed 1 base at V and 4 bases at J, leaving 8 bases unmatched. The CDR3 is 17 amino acids. Germline CDR1 MDHEN, CDR2 SYDVKM. The CDR3 here is CASSLSGSGSIYNEQFF. The CDR3 bases are TGTGCCAGCAGTTTATCTGGTAGCGGGAGTATTTACAATGAGCAGTTCTTC.

This chain links TRBV6-6 with TRBJ2-7; 9 bases line up with TRBD1. From germline, CDR1 is MNHNY and CDR2 SVGAGI (reference sequence). The CDR3 spans 14 residues. The junction had 4 bases not matched to a gene; V was cut back by 5 bases and J by 2 bases. In DNA form, the CDR3 reads TGTGCCAGCAGTCCCCGGACAGGGGCCTACGAGCAGTACTTC. Translation gives CASSPRTGAYEQYF.

The V and J genes are TRBV28 and TRBJ2-2, with D possibly being TRBD1 (6 bases). Germline CDR1 is MDHEN and CDR2 is SYDVKM. This CDR3 has 14 residues. Trimming pared 5 bases from V and 4 bases from J, leaving 11 bases between. CDR3: CASSGTGLTGELFF. The CDR3 DNA reads TGTGCCAGCAGTGGAACAGGGCTCACCGGGGAGCTGTTTTTT.

This chain joins TRBV6-1 and TRBJ2-7, with D perhaps matching TRBD2 (5 bases). V gave up 11 bases and J gave up 7 bases, with 24 bases separating them. The CDR3 is made up of 14 amino acids. Looked up from germline, CDR1 is MNHNS and CDR2 is SASEGT. The chain's CDR3 is CALGGEAVRREQYF. DNA for the CDR3: TGTGCCTTAGGTGGGGAAGCCGTACGGAGGGAGCAGTACTTC.

The rearrangement links TRBV28 to TRBJ1-4; D remains ambiguous. The germline CDR1 and CDR2 sequences are MDHEN and SYDVKM. The CDR3 is 12 residues long. The germline V and J ends were trimmed by 7 bases and 2 bases, with 5 bases remaining between them. CDR3 loop: CASKVTNEKLFF. DNA for the CDR3: TGTGCCAGCAAGGTGACTAATGAAAAACTGTTTTTT.

The rearrangement joins TRBV19 to TRBJ1-1; D is uncertain. This CDR3 spans 13 amino acids. From germline, CDR1 is LNHDA and CDR2 SQIVND (reference sequence). The V gene lost 7 bases and the J gene lost 2 bases, with 11 bases spanning the gap. The CDR3 DNA follows: TGTGCCAGTAAGACACCTATTAACACTGAAGCTTTCTTT. Translated: CASKTPINTEAFF.

The gene calls are TRBV27 and TRBJ2-1, with a weak D call TRBD1 (6 bases). The CDR3 contains 14 residues. Trimming shortened V by 2 bases and J by 7 bases, and 12 bases separated the two germline ends. Germline-derived CDR1 and CDR2 are MNHEY and SMNVEV (reference sequence). The CDR3 region has the DNA TGTGCCAGCAGTTTAAGAAACAGGGTTAATGAGCAGTTCTTC. It codes for CASSLRNRVNEQFF.

This chain connects TRBV10-1 to TRBJ2-7; D perhaps matches TRBD1 (6 bases). CDR1 is WNHNN, CDR2 SYGVQD, per germline (reference sequence). Trimming removed 1 base from V and 0 bases from J, with 10 bases in between. The length of the CDR3 is 15 residues. CDR3 DNA sequence: TGCGCCAGCAGTGAGTTTCAGGGGAGCTCCTACGAGCAGTACTTC. Its protein is CASSEFQGSSYEQYF.

The chain joins TRBV10-3 to TRBJ1-2; D is uncertain. Germline V CDR1 and CDR2: ENHRY, SYGVKD. Deletions cut 6 bases from V and 0 bases from J, with 5 bases between. CDR3 length: 12 residues. CDR3 sequence reads: CAIRDPNYGYTF. CDR3 sequence (DNA): TGTGCCATCAGGGACCCTAACTATGGCTACACCTTC.

This chain uses TRBV7-9 with TRBJ2-7; 13 positions match TRBD2. J gave up 5 bases and V 5 bases, and 9 bases lay outside the gene matches. The CDR3 is made up of 16 amino acids. Germline CDR1 is SEHNR and CDR2 is FQNEAQ (reference sequence). The chain's CDR3 is CASSPPTSGRAHEQYF. The CDR3 DNA sequence: TGTGCCAGCAGCCCCCCCACTAGCGGGAGGGCCCACGAGCAGTACTTC.

The V and J genes are TRBV7-8 and TRBJ2-3; 7 bases align to TRBD1. The CDR3 length is 19 residues. The ends lost 5 bases at V and 6 bases at J; junction bases unmatched: 23. Germline assignment: CDR1 SGHVS and CDR2 FQNEAQ. CDR3 loop: CASSLDPRTGTEPRDTQYF. CDR3 DNA: TGTGCCAGCAGCCTGGATCCCAGGACCGGGACAGAGCCTCGGGATACGCAGTATTTT.

This clone was counted once. The V and J genes are TRBV6-5 and TRBJ2-3; D possibly corresponds to TRBD1 (5 bases). Looked up from germline, CDR1 is MNHEY and CDR2 is SVGAGI. Deletions cut 4 bases from V and 5 bases from J, with 10 bases between. There are 13 residues in the CDR3. The CDR3 sequence: CASSFTRVDTQYF. CDR3 DNA sequence: TGTGCCAGCAGTTTTACCAGGGTAGATACGCAGTATTTT.

This clone was picked up a small number of times. This chain uses TRBV15 with TRBJ1-2; D call uncertain. The CDR3 covers 14 residues. CDR1 LNHNV and CDR2 YYDKDF come from the germline V gene (reference sequence). Trimming stripped 5 bases from V and 10 bases from J, with 20 bases between. The DNA of the CDR3 is TGTGCCACCAGCGGACCGACAAGCATGTTGGCCTACACCTTC. Encoded protein: CATSGPTSMLAYTF.

The V call is TRBV10-3, the J call TRBJ2-1, with D uncertain. CDR3 length: 14 residues. Germline lookup yields CDR1 ENHRY and CDR2 SYGVKD. V shed 2 bases and J shed 6 bases, with 11 bases lying between them. The CDR3: CAISEPLVGNEQFF. CDR3 DNA sequence: TGTGCCATCAGTGAGCCATTAGTCGGCAATGAGCAGTTCTTC.

The chain links TRBV5-1 to TRBJ2-2, with D perhaps given as TRBD1 or TRBD2 (6 bases each). The length of the CDR3 is 15 residues. The V end lost 4 bases, the J end lost 5 bases, and 15 bases lay between the germline ends. CDR1 and CDR2 from the germline V gene are SGHRS and YFSETQ. The CDR3 region is CASSLPGGGTGELFF. CDR3 bases: TGCGCCAGCAGCCTCCCAGGAGGGGGGACCGGGGAGCTGTTTTTT.

The J gene is TRBJ2-7, the V gene TRBV6-5; D is unresolved. The CDR3 runs 16 residues. The germline V gene encodes CDR1 MNHEY and CDR2 SVGAGI. The V and J ends lost 0 bases and 0 bases respectively, with 12 bases between them. The CDR3 protein is CASSYSIMGSSYEQYF. CDR3 in DNA: TGTGCCAGCAGTTACTCGATCATGGGAAGCTCCTACGAGCAGTACTTC.

The V call is TRBV13, the J call TRBJ2-5; a possible D gene is TRBD1 (6 bases). The germline gives CDR1 PRHDT, CDR2 FYEKMQ (reference sequence). CDR3 length equals 15 residues. V was trimmed by 4 bases and J by 1 base, leaving 13 bases between them. Here the CDR3 DNA reads TGTGCCAGCAGCTCCGGTGTGGGGGCCCAAGAGACCCAGTACTTC. This translates into CASSSGVGAQETQYF.

This chain connects TRBV5-1 to TRBJ2-1; 7 positions match TRBD1. Germline V lookup: CDR1 SGHRS, CDR2 YFSETQ. The V segment lost 0 bases and the J segment 2 bases; nucleotides outside the gene matches: 2. The CDR3 is 15 residues long. This CDR3 reads CASSLAGQPYNEQFF. The CDR3 coding sequence is TGCGCCAGCAGCTTGGCGGGACAGCCCTACAATGAGCAGTTCTTC.

The chain has TRBV7-2 and TRBJ1-2; no firm D call. The CDR3 loop spans 14 amino acids. Germline values: CDR1 SGHTA, CDR2 FQGNSA. V gave up 1 base and J gave up 2 bases, with 8 bases separating them. The CDR3 region has the DNA TGTGCCAGCAGCTTAGAGCACTCCAACTATGGCTACACCTTC. Protein sequence: CASSLEHSNYGYTF.

This clone was picked up a small number of times. V and J are TRBV7-9 and TRBJ1-1, with no clear D. Germline CDR1 and CDR2: SEHNR and FQNEAQ (reference sequence). Trimming removed 5 bases from V and 6 bases from J, with 7 bases in between. This CDR3 has 11 amino acids. CDR3 amino acids: CASSGPPEAFF. The CDR3 DNA follows: TGTGCCAGCAGCGGTCCTCCTGAAGCTTTCTTT.